Below, one TCR beta chain is given with its context. The record originates from a study of blood T cell repertoires in COVID-19. As for the study in general: Italy, Spain and the United States were the sources of the convalescent and acute COVID-19 samples. From T cells, B-cell-depleted T cells, or PBMCs came the material, which was cDNA or gDNA.

Trimming removed 0 bases from V and 8 bases from J, with 16 bases in between. This CDR3 is built from 15 residues. Germline V CDR1 and CDR2: LGHDT, YNNKEL (reference sequence). Original methodology: The authors estimated nucleated cell counts from reference gene primer amplification. The table came from immunoSEQ multiplex PCR; TCRdb's copy has only in-frame clones and leaves some out. V and J calls and clone size are given by that table; D and trimming were obtained from the DNA. The sample contains about 140,000 clones, around 89% of which appear only once. This clonotype was obtained from an elderly woman with acute or convalescent COVID-19. The chain joins TRBV3-1 (or the pseudogene TRBV3-2) to TRBJ1-2; TRBD1 might be the D (6 bases). Input material: peripheral blood. This CDR3 reads CASSQDPQGARGYTF. The CDR3 nucleotides are TGTGCCAGCAGCCAAGATCCACAGGGTGCTAGAGGCTACACCTTC.